This T cell receptor (beta chain) was recorded in a study of patients and donors after allogeneic stem cell transplantation. MiXCR, run by TCRdb on the RT-PCR reads, gives a single entry per CDR3 protein. This table holds tens of thousands of distinct CDR3 sequences, 4% to 5% found once. CDR3 length: 14 amino acids. With V trimmed by 3 bases and J by 4 bases, 6 bases remained unmatched. The germline V gene has CDR1 SGHNT and CDR2 YYREEE (reference sequence). This clonotype was seen at least ten times. Sequenced input: blood, either unsorted or a sorted T cell fraction (not recorded which). The chain joins TRBV5-4 to TRBJ2-7; 8 positions agree with TRBD1. The sequence came from a human donor who was either an allogeneic HSCT recipient or a stem cell or donor lymphocyte infusion donor (not recorded which). It is not recorded whose cells these are; they may come from a transplant donor. The CDR3 DNA sequence: TGTGCCAGCAGCTCACAGGGGGGCTCATACGAGCAGTACTTC. It yields the protein CASSSQGGSYEQYF. Full variable domain (missing parts from reference TRBV5-4 and TRBJ2-7): ETGVTQSPTHLIKTRGQQVTLRCSSQSGHNTVSWYQQALGQGPQFIFQYYREEENGRGNFPPRFSGLQFPNYSSELNVNALELDDSALYLCASSSQGGSYEQYFGPGTRLTVT.